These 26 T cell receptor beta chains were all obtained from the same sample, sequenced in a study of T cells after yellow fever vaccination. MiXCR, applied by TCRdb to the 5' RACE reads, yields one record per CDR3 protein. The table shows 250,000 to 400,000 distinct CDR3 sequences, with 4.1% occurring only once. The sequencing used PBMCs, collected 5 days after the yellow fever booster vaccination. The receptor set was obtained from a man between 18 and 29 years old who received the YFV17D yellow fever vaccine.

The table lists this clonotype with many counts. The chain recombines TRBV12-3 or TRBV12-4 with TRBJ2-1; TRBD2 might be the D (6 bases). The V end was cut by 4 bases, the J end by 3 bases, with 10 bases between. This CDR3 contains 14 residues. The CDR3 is CASSSGTYYNEQFF. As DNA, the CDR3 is TGTGCCAGCAGTTCGGGGACTTACTACAATGAGCAGTTCTTC.

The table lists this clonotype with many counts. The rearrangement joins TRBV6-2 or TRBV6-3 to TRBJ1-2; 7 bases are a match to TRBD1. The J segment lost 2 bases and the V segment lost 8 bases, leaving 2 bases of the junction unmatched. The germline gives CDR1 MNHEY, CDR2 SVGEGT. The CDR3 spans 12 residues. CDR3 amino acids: CASAGQNYGYTF. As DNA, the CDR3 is TGTGCCAGCGCGGGACAGAACTATGGCTACACCTTC.

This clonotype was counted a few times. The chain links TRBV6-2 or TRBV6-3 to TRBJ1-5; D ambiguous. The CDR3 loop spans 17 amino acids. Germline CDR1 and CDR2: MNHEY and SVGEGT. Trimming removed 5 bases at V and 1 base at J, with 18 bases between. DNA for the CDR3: TGTGCCAGCAGTCTAGAAGACCCCCGACGGAGCAATCAGCCCCAGCATTTT. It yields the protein CASSLEDPRRSNQPQHF.

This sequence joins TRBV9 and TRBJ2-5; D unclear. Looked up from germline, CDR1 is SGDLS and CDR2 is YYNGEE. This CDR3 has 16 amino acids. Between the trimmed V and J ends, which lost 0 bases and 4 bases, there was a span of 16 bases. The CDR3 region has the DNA TGTGCCAGCAGCGTAGGGAGAGTACATTCGTCAGAGACCCAGTACTTC. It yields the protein CASSVGRVHSSETQYF.

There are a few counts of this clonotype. The CDR3: CASSSGASSYNEQFF. The CDR3 nucleotides are TGCGCCAGCAGCTCGGGGGCTAGCTCCTACAATGAGCAGTTCTTC. This chain uses TRBV5-1 with TRBJ2-1, with D perhaps being TRBD1 or TRBD2 (6 bases each). V was shortened by 3 bases and J by 0 bases, with 10 bases between the two germline ends. The CDR3 is 15 amino acids. The germline CDR1 and CDR2 sequences are SGHRS and YFSETQ.

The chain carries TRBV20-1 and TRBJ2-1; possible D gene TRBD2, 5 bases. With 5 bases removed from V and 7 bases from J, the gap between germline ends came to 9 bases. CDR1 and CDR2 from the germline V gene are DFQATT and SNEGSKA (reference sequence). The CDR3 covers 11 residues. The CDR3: CSADYENEQFF. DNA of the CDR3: TGCAGTGCTGACTACGAAAATGAGCAGTTCTTC.

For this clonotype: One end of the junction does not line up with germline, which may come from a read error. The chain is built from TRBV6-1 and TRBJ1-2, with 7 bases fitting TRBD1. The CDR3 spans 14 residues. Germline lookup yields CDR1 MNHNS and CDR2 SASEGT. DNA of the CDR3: TGTGCCAGCAGTGAAACGGTACAGGGGAACGGCTGCACCTTC. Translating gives CASSETVQGNGCTF.

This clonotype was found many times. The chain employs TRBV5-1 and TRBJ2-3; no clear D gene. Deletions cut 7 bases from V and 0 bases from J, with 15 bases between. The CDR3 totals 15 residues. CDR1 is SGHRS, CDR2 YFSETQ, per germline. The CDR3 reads CASREPRTSTDTQYF. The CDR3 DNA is TGCGCCAGCCGCGAGCCCAGAACTAGCACAGATACGCAGTATTTT.

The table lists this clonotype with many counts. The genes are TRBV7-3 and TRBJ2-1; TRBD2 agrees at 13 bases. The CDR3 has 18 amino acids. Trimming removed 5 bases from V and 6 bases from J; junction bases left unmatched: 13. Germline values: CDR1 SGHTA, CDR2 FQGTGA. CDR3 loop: CASSVLAGGPGNPNEQFF. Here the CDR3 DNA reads TGTGCCAGCAGCGTACTAGCGGGGGGGCCGGGTAATCCCAATGAGCAGTTCTTC.

CDR3: CASSLDPAGGPGLNNIQYF. CDR3 in DNA: TGCGCCAGCAGCCTCGATCCGGCGGGGGGGCCTGGGTTGAATAACATTCAGTACTTC. This chain uses TRBV5-1 with TRBJ2-4; 9 nucleotides agree with TRBD2. The junction had 21 bases not matched to a gene; V was cut back by 4 bases and J by 7 bases. This CDR3 is built from 19 residues. Per the germline V gene, CDR1 is SGHRS and CDR2 is YFSETQ.

CDR3 protein: CASSYWTGGRETQYF. CDR3 DNA sequence: TGTGCCAGCAGCTACTGGACAGGGGGAAGGGAGACCCAGTACTTC. The rearrangement links TRBV3-1 to TRBJ2-5; 10 bases line up with TRBD1. The junction had 8 bases not matched to a gene; V was cut back by 5 bases and J by 5 bases. This CDR3 has 15 residues. Per germline, CDR1 LGHDT and CDR2 YNNKEL (reference sequence).

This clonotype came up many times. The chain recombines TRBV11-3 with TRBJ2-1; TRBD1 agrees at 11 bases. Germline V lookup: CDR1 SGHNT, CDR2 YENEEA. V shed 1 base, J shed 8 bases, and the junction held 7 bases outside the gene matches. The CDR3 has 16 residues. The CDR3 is CASSLGWDRGFHEQFF. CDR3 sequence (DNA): TGTGCCAGCAGCTTAGGATGGGACAGGGGGTTCCATGAGCAGTTCTTC. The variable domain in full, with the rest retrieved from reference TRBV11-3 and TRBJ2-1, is EAGVVQSPRYKIIEKKQPVAFWCNPISGHNTLYWYLQNLGQGPELLIRYENEEAVDDSQLPKDRFSAERLKGVDSTLKIQPAELGDSAVYLCASSLGWDRGFHEQFFGPGTRLTVL.

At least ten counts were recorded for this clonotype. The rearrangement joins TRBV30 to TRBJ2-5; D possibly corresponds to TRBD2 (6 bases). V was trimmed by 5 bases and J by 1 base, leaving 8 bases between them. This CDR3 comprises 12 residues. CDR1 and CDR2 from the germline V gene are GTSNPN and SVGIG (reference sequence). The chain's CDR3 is CAWREPQETQYF. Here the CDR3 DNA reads TGTGCCTGGCGGGAGCCCCAAGAGACCCAGTACTTC.

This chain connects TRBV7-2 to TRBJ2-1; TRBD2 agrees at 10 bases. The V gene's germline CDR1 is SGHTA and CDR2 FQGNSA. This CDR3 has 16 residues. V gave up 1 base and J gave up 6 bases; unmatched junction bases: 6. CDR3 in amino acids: CASSLEASGGSNEQFF. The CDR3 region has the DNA TGTGCCAGCAGCTTAGAGGCTAGCGGGGGTTCCAATGAGCAGTTCTTC.

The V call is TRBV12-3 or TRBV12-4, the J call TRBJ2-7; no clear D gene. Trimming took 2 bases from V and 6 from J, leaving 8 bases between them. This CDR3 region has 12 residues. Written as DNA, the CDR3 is TGTGCCAGCAGTTTATCCCTGAGCGAGCAGTACTTC. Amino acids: CASSLSLSEQYF.

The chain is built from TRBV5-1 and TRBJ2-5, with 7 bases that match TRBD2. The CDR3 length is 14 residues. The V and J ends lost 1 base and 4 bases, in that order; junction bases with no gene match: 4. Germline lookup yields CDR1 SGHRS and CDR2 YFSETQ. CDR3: CASSLRASGETQYF. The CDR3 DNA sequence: TGCGCCAGCAGCTTGCGGGCTAGCGGAGAGACCCAGTACTTC.

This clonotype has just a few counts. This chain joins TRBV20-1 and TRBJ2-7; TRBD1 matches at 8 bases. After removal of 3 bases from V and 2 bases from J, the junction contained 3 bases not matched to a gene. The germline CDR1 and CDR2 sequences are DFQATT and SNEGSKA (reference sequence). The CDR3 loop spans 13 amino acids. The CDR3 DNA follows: TGCAGTGCTAGTCCCAGGGGGCCCTACGAGCAGTACTTC. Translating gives CSASPRGPYEQYF.

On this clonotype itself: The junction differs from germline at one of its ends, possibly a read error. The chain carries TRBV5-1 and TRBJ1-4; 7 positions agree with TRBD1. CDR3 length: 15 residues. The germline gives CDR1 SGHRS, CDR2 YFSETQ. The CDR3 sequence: CACSSWGRGDEKLFF. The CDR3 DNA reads TGCGCCTGCAGCTCCTGGGGCAGGGGGGATGAAAAACTGTTTTTT.

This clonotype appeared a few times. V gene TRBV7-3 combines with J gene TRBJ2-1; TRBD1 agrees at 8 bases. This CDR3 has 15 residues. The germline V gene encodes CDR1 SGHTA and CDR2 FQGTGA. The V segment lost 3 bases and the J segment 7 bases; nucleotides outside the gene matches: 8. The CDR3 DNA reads TGTGCCAGCAGCTTCGGCGGGACAGGCCCGAATGAGCAGTTCTTC. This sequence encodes CASSFGGTGPNEQFF.

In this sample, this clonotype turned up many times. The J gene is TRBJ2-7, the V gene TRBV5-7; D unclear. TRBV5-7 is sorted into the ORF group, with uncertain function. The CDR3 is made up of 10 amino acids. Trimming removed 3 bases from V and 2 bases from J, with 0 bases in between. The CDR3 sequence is CASSSYEQYF. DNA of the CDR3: TGTGCCAGCAGCTCCTACGAGCAGTACTTC.

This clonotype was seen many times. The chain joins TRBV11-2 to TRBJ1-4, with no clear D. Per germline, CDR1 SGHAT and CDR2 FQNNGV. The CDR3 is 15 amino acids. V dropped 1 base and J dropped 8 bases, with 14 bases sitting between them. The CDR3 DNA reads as TGTGCCAGCAGCTTAGGCAGGTCATCGTCGGAAAAACTGTTTTTT. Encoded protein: CASSLGRSSSEKLFF.

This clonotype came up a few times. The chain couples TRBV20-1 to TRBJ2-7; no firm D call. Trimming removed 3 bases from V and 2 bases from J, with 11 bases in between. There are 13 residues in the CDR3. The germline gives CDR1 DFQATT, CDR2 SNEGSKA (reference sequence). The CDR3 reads CSARLTGPYEQYV. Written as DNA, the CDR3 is TGCAGTGCTAGGTTGACTGGTCCCTACGAGCAGTACGTC.

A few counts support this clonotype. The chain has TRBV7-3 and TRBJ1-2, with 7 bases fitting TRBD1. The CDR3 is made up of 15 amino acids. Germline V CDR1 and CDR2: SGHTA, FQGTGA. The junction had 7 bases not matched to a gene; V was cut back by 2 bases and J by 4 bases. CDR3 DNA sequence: TGTGCCAGCAGCTTAGCTTCACAGGGGATCTATGGCTACACCTTC. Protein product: CASSLASQGIYGYTF.

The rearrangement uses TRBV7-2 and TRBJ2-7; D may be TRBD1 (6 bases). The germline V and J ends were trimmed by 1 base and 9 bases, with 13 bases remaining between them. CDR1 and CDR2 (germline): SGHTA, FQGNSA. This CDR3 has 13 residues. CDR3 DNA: TGTGCCAGCAGCTTAGGGACAGACTTCGGGCAGTACTTC. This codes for CASSLGTDFGQYF.

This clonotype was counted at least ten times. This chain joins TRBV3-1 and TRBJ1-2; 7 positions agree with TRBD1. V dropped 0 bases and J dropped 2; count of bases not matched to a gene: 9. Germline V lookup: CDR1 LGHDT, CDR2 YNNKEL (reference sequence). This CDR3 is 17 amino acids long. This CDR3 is CASSQDRTGALNYGYTF. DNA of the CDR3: TGTGCCAGCAGCCAAGACCGGACAGGAGCGTTAAACTATGGCTACACCTTC.

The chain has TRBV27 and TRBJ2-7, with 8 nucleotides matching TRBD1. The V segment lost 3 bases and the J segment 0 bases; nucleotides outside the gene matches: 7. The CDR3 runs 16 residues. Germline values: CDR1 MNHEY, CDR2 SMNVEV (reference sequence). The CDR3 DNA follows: TGTGCCAGCAGTTTCTCGACAGGGGACAACTCCTACGAGCAGTACTTC. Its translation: CASSFSTGDNSYEQYF.